These 20 T cell receptor beta chains came from one sample sequenced in a study of shared clonotypes between healthy human individuals. The naive CD8 subset, CD45RO-negative cells positively selected for CCR7, excluded terminally differentiated effector memory CD45RA+ cells. Method: immunoSEQ multiplex PCR; TCRdb's copy keeps in-frame clones and lacks some. This table has fewer than 800,000 clones, about 92% appearing once. Material for sequencing was naive CD8+ T cells sorted from blood. All receptors derive from a young man in good health.

The rearrangement links TRBV30 to TRBJ2-1; D call uncertain. Trimming shortened V by 3 bases and J by 4 bases, and 10 bases separated the two germline ends. CDR1 is GTSNPN, CDR2 SVGIG, per germline (reference sequence). The CDR3 runs 13 residues. The CDR3 sequence: CAWRSGDYNEQFF. The CDR3 DNA follows: TGTGCCTGGAGAAGTGGCGATTACAATGAGCAGTTCTTC. The variable domain in full, with the rest retrieved from reference TRBV30 and TRBJ2-1, is SQTIHQWPATLVQPVGSPLSLECTVEGTSNPNLYWYRQAAGRGLQLLFYSVGIGQISSEVPQNLSASRPQDRQFILSSKKLLLSDSGFYLCAWRSGDYNEQFFGPGTRLTVL.

This clone was counted a single time. The chain has TRBV28 and TRBJ2-7; 7 nucleotides agree with TRBD2. Germline V gene data show CDR1 as MDHEN and CDR2 as SYDVKM. The V and J ends lost 4 bases and 2 bases, in that order; junction bases with no gene match: 5. CDR3 length: 14 amino acids. The CDR3 region is CASSSAGAPYEQYF. The CDR3 region has the DNA TGTGCCAGCAGTTCCGCGGGAGCCCCCTACGAGCAGTACTTC.

The J gene is TRBJ2-5, the V gene TRBV9, with 8 bases identical to TRBD1. Germline lookup yields CDR1 SGDLS and CDR2 YYNGEE. The CDR3 is 15 amino acids. After removal of 4 bases from V and 6 bases from J, the junction contained 11 bases not matched to a gene. CDR3 region: CASSPRQGSKQTQYF. CDR3 coding DNA: TGTGCCAGCAGCCCCAGACAGGGGAGTAAGCAGACCCAGTACTTC.

The rearrangement joins TRBV19 to TRBJ2-5; TRBD2 is a possible D gene (6 bases). Germline-derived CDR1 and CDR2 are LNHDA and SQIVND (reference sequence). V was trimmed by 2 bases and J by 4 bases, leaving 20 bases between them. The CDR3 has 17 residues. CDR3 nucleotides: TGTGCCAGTAGTATAACTTCCGGGCGGGGCCACCCAGAGACCCAGTACTTC. This codes for CASSITSGRGHPETQYF.

The chain links TRBV9 to TRBJ2-3; D ambiguous. The V gene lost 4 bases and the J gene lost 2 bases, with 14 bases spanning the gap. CDR3 size: 15 residues. From germline, CDR1 is SGDLS and CDR2 YYNGEE. The DNA for the CDR3 is TGTGCCAGCAGCCCCCATCGAGTAGCCACAGATACGCAGTATTTT. This encodes CASSPHRVATDTQYF.

The chain links TRBV29-1 to TRBJ2-1, with 7 bases matching TRBD1. Germline CDR1 and CDR2: SQVTM and ANQGSEA. The CDR3 length is 13 residues. V lost 6 bases and J lost 11; bases outside the gene matches: 13. This CDR3 reads CSVPIADREKQFF. The CDR3 region has the DNA TGCAGCGTCCCGATAGCTGACAGGGAGAAGCAGTTCTTC.

This clone occurred a few times. The chain carries TRBV2 and TRBJ2-7, with D tentatively TRBD2 (5 bases). From germline, CDR1 is SNHLY and CDR2 FYNNEI. V lost 7 bases and J lost 2, with 9 bases in between. There are 12 residues in the CDR3. The CDR3 coding sequence is TGTGCCAGCACCGGAGGAACCTACGAGCAGTACTTC. This translates into CASTGGTYEQYF.

Turning to this clone: Other nucleotide sequences from this sample produce the same CDR3. This chain links TRBV7-6 with TRBJ2-7; no firm D call. Trimming took off 1 base at V and 1 base at J, with 5 bases between the two ends. The CDR3 has 13 amino acids. Germline V gives CDR1 SGHVS, CDR2 FNYEAQ. CDR3 amino acids: CASSLESSYEQYF. DNA for the CDR3: TGTGCCAGCAGCTTAGAGTCGTCCTACGAGCAGTACTTC.

The chain uses TRBV15 and TRBJ2-7, with D maybe TRBD2 (5 bases). V lost 5 bases and J lost 1, with 15 bases in between. The CDR3 spans 15 residues. Germline V gives CDR1 LNHNV, CDR2 YYDKDF (reference sequence). Here the CDR3 reads CATSGGLKTSYEQYF. As DNA, the CDR3 is TGTGCCACCAGCGGCGGGCTGAAGACTTCCTACGAGCAGTACTTC.

This chain connects TRBV9 to TRBJ2-7, with 8 positions matching TRBD1. J lost 5 bases, V lost 4 bases, and 8 bases had no gene match. Per the germline V gene, CDR1 is SGDLS and CDR2 is YYNGEE. This CDR3 has 14 amino acids. The CDR3 region is CASSPRQGTHEQYF. In DNA, the CDR3 is TGTGCCAGCAGCCCTAGACAGGGGACCCACGAGCAGTACTTC.

The chain recombines TRBV27 with TRBJ2-7, with TRBD1 matching over 9 bases. This CDR3 contains 13 residues. CDR1 is MNHEY and CDR2 is SMNVEV in the germline V gene (reference sequence). V shed 8 bases and J 2 bases; nucleotides not matched to a gene: 4. CDR3 nucleotides: TGTGCCAGCGGGGGACAGGGTGCCTACGAGCAGTACTTC. This gives the protein CASGGQGAYEQYF.

V is TRBV11-2 and J is TRBJ1-5; D ambiguous. The ends were cut back, 5 bases at V and 3 bases at J, with 11 bases in the middle. CDR1 and CDR2 (germline): SGHAT, FQNNGV. The CDR3 totals 14 residues. The CDR3 sequence is CASSASGLNQPQHF. The CDR3 region has the DNA TGTGCCAGCAGCGCCTCAGGACTCAATCAGCCCCAGCATTTT.

The chain joins TRBV6-6 to TRBJ2-2; D may correspond to TRBD1 or TRBD2 (6 bases each). CDR1 and CDR2 from the germline V gene are MNHNY and SVGAGI (reference sequence). V was trimmed by 2 bases and J by 4 bases, leaving 14 bases between them. The CDR3 runs 16 residues. CDR3 in amino acids: CASSYGGTSTTGELFF. CDR3 nucleotide sequence: TGTGCCAGCAGTTACGGGGGGACATCGACCACCGGGGAGCTGTTTTTT.

V and J are TRBV14 and TRBJ2-7, with 7 bases aligning to TRBD2. Per germline, CDR1 SGHDN and CDR2 FVKESK. After removal of 5 bases from V and 3 bases from J, the junction contained 7 bases not matched to a gene. There are 14 residues in the CDR3. CDR3 region: CASSTAGTYYEQYF. The CDR3 DNA reads TGTGCCAGCAGCACAGCGGGAACGTACTACGAGCAGTACTTC. The full variable domain, rest sourced from reference TRBV14 and TRBJ2-7, is EAGVTQFPSHSVIEKGQTVTLRCDPISGHDNLYWYRRVMGKEIKFLLHFVKESKQDESGMPNNRFLAERTGGTYSTLKVQPAELEDSGVYFCASSTAGTYYEQYFGPGTRLTVT.

This chain links TRBV28 with TRBJ2-5; 11 nucleotides match TRBD2. The germline CDR1 and CDR2 sequences are MDHEN and SYDVKM. The CDR3 has 18 amino acids. Trimming took 6 bases from V and 1 from J; bases not matched to a gene: 13. The CDR3: CASSAGLAGFGSQETQYF. DNA for the CDR3: TGTGCCAGCAGCGCAGGACTAGCGGGTTTCGGCAGCCAAGAGACCCAGTACTTC.

V is TRBV9 and J is TRBJ1-2; possible D gene TRBD1, 5 bases. This CDR3 has 18 residues. V was pared by 3 bases and J by 4 bases, with 25 bases between. Germline V gives CDR1 SGDLS, CDR2 YYNGEE. The CDR3 nucleotides read TGTGCCAGCAGCGGAATGGGGGGATCATACTCCCCCGTCTATGGCTACACCTTC. It encodes CASSGMGGSYSPVYGYTF.

The chain recombines TRBV19 with TRBJ2-7; 7 bases are a match to TRBD1. The germline V gene has CDR1 LNHDA and CDR2 SQIVND (reference sequence). With 3 bases clipped from V and 5 bases from J, the junction kept 7 bases outside the gene matches. The CDR3 is 14 amino acids. The CDR3 reads CASSITTGSHEQYF. In nucleotides, the CDR3 is TGTGCCAGTAGTATTACGACAGGGTCCCACGAGCAGTACTTC.

The CDR3 DNA sequence: TGTGCCAGCAGTTCGACACGGACCATCTCTAACTATGGCTACACCTTC. Protein product: CASSSTRTISNYGYTF. The J gene is TRBJ1-2, the V gene TRBV27; D is undetermined. The CDR3 sequence is 16 residues long. The germline V and J ends were trimmed by 4 bases and 0 bases, with 15 bases remaining between them. The germline gives CDR1 MNHEY, CDR2 SMNVEV (reference sequence).

The V call is TRBV28, the J call TRBJ2-1, with 12 bases aligning to TRBD1. Looked up from germline, CDR1 is MDHEN and CDR2 is SYDVKM. This CDR3 spans 16 amino acids. Trimming at V came to 5 bases and at J to 3 bases, leaving 5 bases not matched to a gene. This chain's CDR3 is CASSRGQGAFYNEQFF. The CDR3 nucleotides are TGTGCCAGCAGTAGGGGACAGGGGGCCTTCTACAATGAGCAGTTCTTC.

This rearrangement joins TRBV7-2 to TRBJ2-7; no clear D gene. V was trimmed by 4 bases and J by 6 bases, leaving 10 bases between them. Germline V lookup: CDR1 SGHTA, CDR2 FQGNSA. The CDR3 has 12 amino acids. DNA for the CDR3: TGTGCCAGCAGCTCCCGGTCGGGCGAGCAGTACTTC. Its protein product is CASSSRSGEQYF.